This TCR beta chain came from a study of T cell clonality in common variable immunodeficiency. Overall study findings and caveats: CVID patient heterogeneity limited repertoire-clinical complication correlations.

This clone was found many times. What it binds is unknown. The read ends 3 residues shy of where the CDR3 ends; the end is completed using the germline J gene. CDR1 is DFQATT, CDR2 SNEGSKA, per germline (reference sequence). Between the trimmed V and J ends, which lost 0 bases and 5 bases, there was a span of 23 bases. The CDR3 is 18 residues long. Sequenced by immunoSEQ multiplex PCR; TCRdb stores in-frame clones only, minus some. The sample has 60,000 to 75,000 clones, none seen only once; the top ten hold 1.5% to 2%. The chain is built from TRBV20-1 and TRBJ1-5; D remains ambiguous. The receptor was derived from a person aged 18 to 69 in good health. The sequencing input was peripheral blood mononuclear cells. CDR3 protein: CSAREASGVALPDQPQHF. The covered CDR3 bases are TGCAGTGCTAGAGAGGCAAGCGGGGTGGCTCTTCCTGATCAGCCC.